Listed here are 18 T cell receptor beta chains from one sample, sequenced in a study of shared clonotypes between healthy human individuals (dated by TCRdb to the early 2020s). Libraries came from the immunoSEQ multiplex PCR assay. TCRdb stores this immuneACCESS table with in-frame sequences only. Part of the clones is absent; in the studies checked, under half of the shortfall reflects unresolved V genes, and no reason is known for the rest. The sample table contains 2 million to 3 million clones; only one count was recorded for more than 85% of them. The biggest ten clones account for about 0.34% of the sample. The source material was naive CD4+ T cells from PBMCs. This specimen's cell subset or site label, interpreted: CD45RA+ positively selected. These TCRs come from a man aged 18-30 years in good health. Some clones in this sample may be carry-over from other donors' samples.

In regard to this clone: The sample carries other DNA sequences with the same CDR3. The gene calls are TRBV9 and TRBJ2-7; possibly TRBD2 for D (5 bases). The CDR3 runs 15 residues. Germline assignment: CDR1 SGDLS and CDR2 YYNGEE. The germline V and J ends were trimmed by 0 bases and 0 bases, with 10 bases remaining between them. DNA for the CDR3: TGTGCCAGCAGCGTAGGATCGGGGAGCTCCTACGAGCAGTACTTC. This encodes CASSVGSGSSYEQYF.

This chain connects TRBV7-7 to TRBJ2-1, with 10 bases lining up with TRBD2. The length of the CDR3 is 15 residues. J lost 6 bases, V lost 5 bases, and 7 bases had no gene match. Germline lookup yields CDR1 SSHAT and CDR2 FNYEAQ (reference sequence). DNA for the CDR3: TGTGCCAGCAGCCGCGGACTAGCGGCTACCAATGAGCAGTTCTTC. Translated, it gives CASSRGLAATNEQFF.

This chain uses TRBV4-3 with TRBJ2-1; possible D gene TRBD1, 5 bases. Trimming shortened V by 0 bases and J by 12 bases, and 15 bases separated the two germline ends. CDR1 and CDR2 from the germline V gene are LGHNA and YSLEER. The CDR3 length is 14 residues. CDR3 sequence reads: CASSQEGAGLRQFF. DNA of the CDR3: TGCGCCAGCAGCCAAGAAGGGGCAGGGTTAAGGCAGTTCTTC.

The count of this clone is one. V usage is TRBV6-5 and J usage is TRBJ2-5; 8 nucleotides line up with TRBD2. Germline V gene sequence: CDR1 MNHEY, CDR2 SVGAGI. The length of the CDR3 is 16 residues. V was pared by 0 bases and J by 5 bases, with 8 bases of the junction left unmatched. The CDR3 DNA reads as TGTGCCAGCAGTTACTCACGAGCGGGAGAACGGGAGACCCAGTACTTC. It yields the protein CASSYSRAGERETQYF.

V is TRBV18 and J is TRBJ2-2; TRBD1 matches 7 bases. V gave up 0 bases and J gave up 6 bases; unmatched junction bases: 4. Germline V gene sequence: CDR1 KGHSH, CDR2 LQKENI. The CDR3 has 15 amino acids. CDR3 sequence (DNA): TGTGCCAGCTCACCACCTCGACAGGGTGCCGGGGAGCTGTTTTTT. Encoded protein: CASSPPRQGAGELFF.

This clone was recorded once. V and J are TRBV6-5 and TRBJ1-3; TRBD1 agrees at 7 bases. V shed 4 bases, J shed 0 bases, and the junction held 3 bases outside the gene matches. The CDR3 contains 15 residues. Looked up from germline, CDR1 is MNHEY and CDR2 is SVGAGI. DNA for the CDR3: TGTGCCAGCAGTTCGGGGGACAGCTCTGGAAACACCATATATTTT. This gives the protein CASSSGDSSGNTIYF.

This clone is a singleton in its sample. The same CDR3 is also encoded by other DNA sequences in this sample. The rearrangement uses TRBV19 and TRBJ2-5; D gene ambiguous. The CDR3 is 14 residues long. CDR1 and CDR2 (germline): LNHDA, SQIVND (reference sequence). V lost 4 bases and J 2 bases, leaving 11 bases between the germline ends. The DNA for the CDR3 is TGTGCCAGTAGTACCACCTGGCGGCAAGAGACCCAGTACTTC. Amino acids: CASSTTWRQETQYF.

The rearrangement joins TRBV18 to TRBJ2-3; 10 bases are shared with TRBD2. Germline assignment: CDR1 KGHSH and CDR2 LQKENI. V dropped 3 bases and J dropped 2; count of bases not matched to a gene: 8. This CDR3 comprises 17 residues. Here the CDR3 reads CASSPFGLAEPTDTQYF. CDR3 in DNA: TGTGCCAGCTCACCGTTCGGACTAGCGGAACCCACAGATACGCAGTATTTT.

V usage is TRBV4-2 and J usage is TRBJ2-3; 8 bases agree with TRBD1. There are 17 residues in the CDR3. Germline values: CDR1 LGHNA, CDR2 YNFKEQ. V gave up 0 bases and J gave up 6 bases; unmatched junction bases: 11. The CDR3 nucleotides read TGTGCCAGCAGCCAAGATGCTAACAGGGGGTTAGAGGATACGCAGTATTTT. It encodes CASSQDANRGLEDTQYF.

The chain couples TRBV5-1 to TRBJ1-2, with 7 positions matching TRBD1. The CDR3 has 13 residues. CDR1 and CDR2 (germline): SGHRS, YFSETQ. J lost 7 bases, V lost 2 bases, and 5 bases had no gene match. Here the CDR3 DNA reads TGCGCCAGCAGCTTCGGGACAGTCGGTGGCTACACCTTC. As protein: CASSFGTVGGYTF.

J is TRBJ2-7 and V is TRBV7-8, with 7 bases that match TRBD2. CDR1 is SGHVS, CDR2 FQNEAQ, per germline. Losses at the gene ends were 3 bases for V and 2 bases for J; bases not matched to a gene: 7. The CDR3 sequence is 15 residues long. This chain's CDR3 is CASSFTGGGTYEQYF. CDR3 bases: TGTGCCAGCAGCTTCACCGGCGGGGGAACCTACGAGCAGTACTTC.

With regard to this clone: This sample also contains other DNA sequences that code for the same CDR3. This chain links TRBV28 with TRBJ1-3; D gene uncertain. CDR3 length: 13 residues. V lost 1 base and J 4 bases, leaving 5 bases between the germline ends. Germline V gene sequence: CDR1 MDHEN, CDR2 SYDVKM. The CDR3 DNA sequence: TGTGCCAGCAGTTTATATTCCGGAAACACCATATATTTT. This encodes CASSLYSGNTIYF.

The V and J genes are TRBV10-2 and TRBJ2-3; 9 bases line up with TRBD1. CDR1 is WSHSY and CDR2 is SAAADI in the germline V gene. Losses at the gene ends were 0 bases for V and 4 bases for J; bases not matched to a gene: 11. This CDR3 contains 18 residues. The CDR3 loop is CASSESDTGGEGSDTQYF. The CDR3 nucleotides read TGCGCCAGCAGTGAGTCGGATACAGGGGGCGAGGGTTCAGATACGCAGTATTTT.

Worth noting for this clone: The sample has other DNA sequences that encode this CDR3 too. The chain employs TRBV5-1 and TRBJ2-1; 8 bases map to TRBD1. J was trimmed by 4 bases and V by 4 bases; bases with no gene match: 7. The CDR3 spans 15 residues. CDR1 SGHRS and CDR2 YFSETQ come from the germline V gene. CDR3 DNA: TGCGCCAGCAGCCCCGGACAGGGAGTTTACAATGAGCAGTTCTTC. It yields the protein CASSPGQGVYNEQFF.

CDR3 bases: TGTGCCAGCAGTGAAGTTTCAGCGGCGAACACCGGGGAGCTGTTTTTT. Protein: CASSEVSAANTGELFF. The chain couples TRBV6-1 to TRBJ2-2; a possible D gene is TRBD2 (5 bases). This CDR3 is built from 16 residues. Trimming took 1 base from V and 0 from J, leaving 9 bases between them. The V gene's germline CDR1 is MNHNS and CDR2 SASEGT.

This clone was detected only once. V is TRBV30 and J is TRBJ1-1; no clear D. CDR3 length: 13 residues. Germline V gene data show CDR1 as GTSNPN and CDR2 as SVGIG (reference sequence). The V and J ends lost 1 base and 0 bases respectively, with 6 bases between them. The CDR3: CAWSATMNTEAFF. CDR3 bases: TGTGCCTGGAGTGCGACGATGAACACTGAAGCTTTCTTT.

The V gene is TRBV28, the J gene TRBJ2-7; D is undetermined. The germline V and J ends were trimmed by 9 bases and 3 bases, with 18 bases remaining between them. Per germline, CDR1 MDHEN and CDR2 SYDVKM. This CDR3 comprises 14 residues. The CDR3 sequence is CASTPTRSHYEQYF. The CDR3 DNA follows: TGTGCCAGTACCCCGACTCGATCACACTACGAGCAGTACTTC.

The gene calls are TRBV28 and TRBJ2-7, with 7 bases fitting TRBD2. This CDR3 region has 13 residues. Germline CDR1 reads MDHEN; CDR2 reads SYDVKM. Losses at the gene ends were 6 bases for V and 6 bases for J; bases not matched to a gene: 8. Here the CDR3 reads CASRGGLSSEQYF. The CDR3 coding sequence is TGTGCCAGCAGGGGGGGGTTATCTAGCGAGCAGTACTTC.